These T cell receptor beta chains were read from a single sample in a study of beta chain features in type 1 diabetes. The method was immunoSEQ multiplex PCR; TCRdb's version includes in-frame clones alone and lacks a portion of them. The sample includes hundreds of thousands of clones, roughly a sixth of them seen just once. Sequencing input: naive CD4+ T cells from blood. The receptors here all came from a man between 18 and 35 years old in good health. CDR3s include the opening cysteine and the closing phenylalanine or tryptophan. Fields, in order: clone size, J gene, D gene, V gene, CDR3 length, CDR3 protein, CDR3 DNA. The D gene is left open where the match is weak. Only some rows state a clone size, as once, few, many or a class for expanded clones.

few	TRBJ1-2	TRBD1	TRBV10-3	15	CAISTGTGRNYGYTF	TGTGCCATCAGTACCGGGACAGGGAGGAACTATGGCTACACCTTC
.	TRBJ2-7	TRBD1	TRBV4-2	16	CASSQEGQADSYEQYF	TGTGCCAGCAGCCAAGAAGGACAGGCCGACTCCTACGAGCAGTACTTC
.	TRBJ2-7	TRBD1	TRBV7-2	13	CASSFETGYEQYF	TGTGCCAGCAGCTTTGAGACAGGGTACGAGCAGTACTTC
.	TRBJ1-5	TRBD1	TRBV27	16	CASSKGTGGGNQPQHF	TGTGCCAGCAGTAAAGGGACAGGGGGTGGCAATCAGCCCCAGCATTTT
.	TRBJ2-1	.	TRBV4-2	11	CASSQNNEQFF	TGTGCCAGCAGCCAAAACAATGAGCAGTTCTTC
.	TRBJ1-2	.	TRBV6-5	14	CASSRGASFNGYTF	TGTGCCAGCAGCCGCGGGGCTTCTTTCAATGGCTACACCTTC
few	TRBJ1-1	TRBD1	TRBV29-1	14	CSVGHWTGNTEAFF	TGCAGCGTGGGTCATTGGACAGGGAACACTGAAGCTTTCTTT
few	TRBJ1-3	TRBD1	TRBV10-3	15	CAISSYRGIKDTIYF	TGTGCCATCAGTTCCTACAGGGGAATTAAGGACACCATATATTTT
.	TRBJ1-5	.	TRBV6-6	15	CASSYSGQSNQPQHF	TGTGCCAGCAGTTACTCTGGACAGAGCAATCAGCCCCAGCATTTT
few	TRBJ2-1	.	TRBV19	13	CASSRDWYNEQFF	TGTGCCAGTAGTAGGGACTGGTACAATGAGCAGTTCTTC
few	TRBJ2-2	.	TRBV10-3	14	CARRVAGATGELFF	TGTGCCCGCCGGGTTGCGGGTGCCACCGGGGAGCTGTTTTTT
.	TRBJ2-2	.	TRBV21-1	15	CASSMSTPRTGELFF	TGTGCCAGCAGCATGAGTACCCCACGGACCGGGGAGCTGTTTTTT
few	TRBJ1-5	.	TRBV28	11	CASSWNQPQHF	TGTGCCAGCAGTTGGAATCAGCCCCAGCATTTT
.	TRBJ2-7	TRBD2	TRBV19	15	CASSIRAGVTYEQYF	TGTGCCAGTAGTATTAGAGCGGGAGTAACCTACGAGCAGTACTTC
.	TRBJ2-7	TRBD2	TRBV4-1	18	CASSQAVAELARSYEQYF	TGCGCCAGCAGCCAAGCAGTCGCTGAACTAGCGAGGAGCTACGAGCAGTACTTC
few	TRBJ2-2	.	TRBV4-1	16	CASRTVGAVNTGELFF	TGCGCCAGCAGGACCGTGGGGGCCGTAAACACCGGGGAGCTGTTTTTT
.	TRBJ1-1	TRBD1	TRBV14	18	CASSQALGQGALWTEAFF	TGTGCCAGCAGCCAGGCCTTGGGACAGGGGGCTTTGTGGACTGAAGCTTTCTTT
.	TRBJ2-7	.	TRBV27	12	CASSRPPHEQYF	TGTGCCAGCAGCCGACCACCCCACGAGCAGTACTTC
.	TRBJ1-1	.	TRBV27	15	CASSHREALNTEAFF	TGTGCCAGCAGTCACAGGGAGGCCTTGAACACTGAAGCTTTCTTT
.	TRBJ2-7	.	TRBV9	16	CASSVGVSGVLYEQYF	TGTGCCAGCAGCGTAGGGGTGAGCGGAGTCCTCTACGAGCAGTACTTC
.	TRBJ2-7	TRBD1	TRBV18	17	CASSPTSPNRGAYEQYF	TGTGCCAGCTCACCAACCTCCCCAAACAGGGGGGCTTACGAGCAGTACTTC
few	TRBJ1-1	.	TRBV7-2	13	CASSSGPGVKAFF	TGTGCCAGCAGCTCCGGGCCGGGTGTTAAAGCTTTCTTT
few	TRBJ2-1	TRBD1	TRBV7-9	15	CASSSHRGSYNEQFF	TGTGCCAGCAGCTCACACAGGGGCTCCTACAATGAGCAGTTCTTC
.	TRBJ2-3	TRBD2	TRBV5-1	15	CASLSRTSGTDTQYF	TGCGCCAGCCTATCGCGGACTAGCGGCACAGATACGCAGTATTTT
few	TRBJ2-1	.	TRBV28	18	CASSQGFKGHPSYNEQFF	TGTGCCAGCAGTCAAGGATTCAAGGGACACCCTTCCTACAATGAGCAGTTCTTC
.	TRBJ1-5	.	TRBV28	13	CASSLLSNQPQHF	TGTGCCAGCAGTTTATTAAGCAATCAGCCCCAGCATTTT
.	TRBJ2-7	.	TRBV29-1	12	CSVWTVTYEQYF	TGCAGCGTGTGGACGGTCACCTACGAGCAGTACTTC